These 24 T cell receptor beta chains were sequenced from one sample in a study of blood T cell repertoires in COVID-19. Some clones are missing from TCRdb's copy, which holds only in-frame ones; the method was immunoSEQ multiplex PCR. Of under 200,000 clones in the sample, about 88% were seen once. The sequenced sample was PBMCs or T cells enriched from blood (not recorded which). These receptors were collected from a woman between 40 and 50 years old in a cohort exposed to, infected with or recovered from COVID-19 (not recorded which).

The rearrangement joins TRBV6-5 to TRBJ2-7, with 7 nucleotides matching TRBD2. Germline assignment: CDR1 MNHEY and CDR2 SVGAGI. Losses at the gene ends were 7 bases for V and 0 bases for J; bases not matched to a gene: 6. The CDR3 spans 14 residues. The CDR3 DNA follows: TGTGCCAGCACCTCGCGGGGGACCTCCTACGAGCAGTACTTC. Protein sequence: CASTSRGTSYEQYF.

The genes are TRBV6-2 or TRBV6-3 and TRBJ2-1, with 8 bases fitting TRBD2. Trimming cost V 0 bases and J 16 bases; bases outside gene matches: 5. This CDR3 has 12 residues. CDR1 is MNHEY and CDR2 is SVGEGT in the germline V gene. CDR3 DNA: TGTGCCAGCAGTTACTCAGCGGGAGCGGGCTTCTTC. This gives the protein CASSYSAGAGFF.

In its sample, this clone was seen a few times. The chain has TRBV5-1 and TRBJ1-6; the D is unclear. Trimming removed 0 bases from V and 8 bases from J, with 12 bases in between. The germline gives CDR1 SGHRS, CDR2 YFSETQ. The CDR3 consists of 15 residues. In DNA, the CDR3 is TGCGCCAGCAGCTTGGAGGTGGGAGCCGATTCACCCCTCCACTTT. Protein sequence: CASSLEVGADSPLHF.

The chain combines TRBV5-1 with TRBJ2-1; TRBD2 matches at 10 bases. The CDR3 has 16 amino acids. Germline values: CDR1 SGHRS, CDR2 YFSETQ. V shed 4 bases, J shed 10 bases, and the junction held 14 bases outside the gene matches. In nucleotides, the CDR3 is TGCGCCAGCAGCCAAGGGACTAGCGAAGGACTCCGGGAGCAGTTCTTC. Amino acids: CASSQGTSEGLREQFF.

The chain has TRBV10-2 and TRBJ2-1; D unresolved. Between the trimmed V and J ends, which lost 7 bases and 6 bases, there was a span of 16 bases. In germline, CDR1 is WSHSY, CDR2 SAAADI. The CDR3 extends over 14 amino acids. In DNA form, the CDR3 reads TGCGCCAGCAAATTGTTAGTTTTCGCCAATGAGCAGTTCTTC. The encoded protein is CASKLLVFANEQFF.

This clone is a singleton in its sample. The chain has TRBV13 and TRBJ1-1; D remains unclear. Trimming shortened V by 2 bases and J by 4 bases, and 8 bases separated the two germline ends. The CDR3 loop spans 13 amino acids. Per germline, CDR1 PRHDT and CDR2 FYEKMQ (reference sequence). The CDR3 DNA is TGTGCCAGCAGCTTAAGCCGAGGCACTGAAGCTTTCTTT. Residues: CASSLSRGTEAFF.

The CDR3 DNA reads as TGTGCCAGCAGCTTAGGGCGACAGACACTCACTGAAGCTTTCTTT. Its protein product is CASSLGRQTLTEAFF. The chain links TRBV13 to TRBJ1-1, with D possibly being TRBD1 (5 bases). Trimming left V 0 bases short and J 4 bases short, with 12 bases between. The CDR3 is made up of 15 amino acids. CDR1 and CDR2 from the germline V gene are PRHDT and FYEKMQ (reference sequence).

The V and J genes are TRBV6-5 and TRBJ1-1; weak D call: TRBD1 (5 bases). The germline V gene has CDR1 MNHEY and CDR2 SVGAGI. V lost 6 bases, J lost 1 base, and 6 bases lay in between. The CDR3 length is 12 residues. In DNA form, the CDR3 reads TGTGCCAGCAGGACAGCGAACACTGAAGCTTTCTTT. Protein product: CASRTANTEAFF.

The V call is TRBV7-2, the J call TRBJ2-7; TRBD2 agrees at 8 bases. The CDR3 contains 14 residues. V trimming: 3 bases; J trimming: 0 bases; junction bases outside the gene matches: 1. The germline gives CDR1 SGHTA, CDR2 FQGNSA. The CDR3 bases are TGTGCCAGCAGCTTGGGGACTAGCTCCTACGAGCAGTACTTC. Translation: CASSLGTSSYEQYF.

This clone was seen just once. This chain's CDR3 is CAALQEVADTQYF. CDR3 nucleotide sequence: TGTGCCGCACTCCAAGAGGTGGCAGATACGCAGTATTTT. The rearrangement links TRBV2 to TRBJ2-3; no clear D gene. In germline, CDR1 is SNHLY, CDR2 FYNNEI. The length of the CDR3 is 13 residues. V was trimmed by 11 bases and J by 4 bases, leaving 16 bases between them.

This chain links TRBV3-1 (or the pseudogene TRBV3-2) with TRBJ2-7; 7 bases line up with TRBD2. The CDR3 is 18 residues long. The V and J ends lost 1 base and 4 bases, in that order; junction bases with no gene match: 16. In germline, CDR1 is LGHDT, CDR2 YNNKEL (reference sequence). CDR3 in DNA: TGTGCCAGCAGCCAAGTAACGCCCGGGGAGGGAGTTTGGTACGAGCAGTACTTC. It is translated as CASSQVTPGEGVWYEQYF.

The chain is built from TRBV21-1 and TRBJ2-7; no check of the table's D call, TRBD2, against the DNA was made. TRBV21-1 is a pseudogene. The CDR3 is 15 amino acids. CDR3 nucleotides: TGTGCCAGCAGTCTTCCTGGACTAGCGGACTACGAGCAGTACTTC. Protein sequence: CASSLPGLADYEQYF.

CDR3 nucleotides: TGTGCCAGCGCCGGGACAGGGGGCTTCGACGAGCAGTACTTC. Its translation is CASAGTGGFDEQYF. The chain uses TRBV18 and TRBJ2-7, with TRBD1 matching over 12 bases. The V gene's germline CDR1 is KGHSH and CDR2 LQKENI. V was pared by 8 bases and J by 5 bases, with 7 bases of the junction left unmatched. The CDR3 covers 14 residues.

This chain links TRBV5-1 with TRBJ1-1; 7 positions agree with TRBD1. Germline V gives CDR1 SGHRS, CDR2 YFSETQ. Losses at the gene ends were 4 bases for V and 1 base for J; bases not matched to a gene: 7. The CDR3 covers 15 residues. The CDR3 spells CASSPRDSTNTEAFF. The CDR3 region has the DNA TGCGCCAGCAGCCCCCGGGACAGTACGAACACTGAAGCTTTCTTT.

The chain uses TRBV11-2 and TRBJ2-1; tentative D call: TRBD2 (6 bases). CDR3 size: 15 residues. The germline CDR1 and CDR2 sequences are SGHAT and FQNNGV. Between the trimmed V and J ends, which lost 2 bases and 2 bases, there was a span of 10 bases. The CDR3 reads CASSLYGGTYNEQFF. CDR3 bases: TGTGCCAGCAGCTTATACGGCGGGACCTACAATGAGCAGTTCTTC.

This clone was found once. The chain is built from TRBV20-1 and TRBJ1-1; D is perhaps TRBD1 (6 bases). Per the germline V gene, CDR1 is DFQATT and CDR2 is SNEGSKA (reference sequence). The CDR3 length is 15 residues. V lost 3 bases and J lost 1, with 15 bases in between. The CDR3 coding sequence is TGCAGTGCTAGTTCGTCGGGGACACCGAACACTGAAGCTTTCTTT. Encoded protein: CSASSSGTPNTEAFF.

The chain's CDR3 is CASSPSSQGPFDGYTF. The DNA for the CDR3 is TGTGCCAGCAGTCCCTCCTCCCAGGGGCCCTTCGATGGCTACACCTTC. The genes are TRBV28 and TRBJ1-2; tentatively, D is TRBD1 (6 bases). CDR1 is MDHEN, CDR2 SYDVKM, per germline. The V end was cut by 5 bases, the J end by 6 bases, with 22 bases between. This CDR3 has 16 amino acids.

The chain recombines TRBV4-1 with TRBJ1-6; D might be TRBD1 (6 bases). V lost 4 bases to trimming and J lost 7 bases, with 20 bases between them. CDR3 length equals 17 residues. Looked up from germline, CDR1 is MGHRA and CDR2 is YSYEKL. DNA for the CDR3: TGCGCCAGCAGCCTAGAAACTTTACAGGGATCAAATTCACCCCTCCACTTT. It specifies CASSLETLQGSNSPLHF.

This chain joins TRBV29-1 and TRBJ1-2; tentative D call: TRBD1 (5 bases). The germline gives CDR1 SQVTM, CDR2 ANQGSEA. This CDR3 comprises 12 residues. Trimming cost V 5 bases and J 7 bases, with 14 bases left between them. The DNA for the CDR3 is TGCAGCGTTCGGAGGGGCGACGGTGGCTACACCTTC. Encoded protein: CSVRRGDGGYTF.

The CDR3 loop is CASSYLAGDVDNEQFF. DNA of the CDR3: TGCGCCAGCAGTTATCTAGCGGGGGATGTTGACAATGAGCAGTTCTTC. The chain joins TRBV10-1 to TRBJ2-1, with TRBD2 matching 10 bases. V shed 5 bases and J 5 bases; nucleotides not matched to a gene: 9. CDR3 length: 16 residues. Germline assignment: CDR1 WNHNN and CDR2 SYGVQD (reference sequence).

The chain employs TRBV4-1 and TRBJ1-2; D may be TRBD1 (6 bases). V lost 1 base and J lost 3, with 15 bases in between. Germline CDR1 is MGHRA and CDR2 is YSYEKL. The CDR3 runs 16 residues. Here the CDR3 reads CASSQGVGGRDYGYTF. The CDR3 nucleotides are TGCGCCAGCAGCCAAGGCGTGGGGGGGCGCGACTATGGCTACACCTTC.

The chain employs TRBV11-3 and TRBJ2-2; 7 nucleotides align to TRBD1. Looked up from germline, CDR1 is SGHNT and CDR2 is YENEEA. This CDR3 contains 14 residues. V lost 5 bases, J lost 5 bases, and 5 bases stayed unmatched. CDR3 nucleotide sequence: TGTGCCAGCAGCCCTGGGACAGCTACCGGGGAGCTGTTTTTT. Its protein is CASSPGTATGELFF.

The chain carries TRBV30 and TRBJ2-4; TRBD1 agrees at 7 bases. CDR1 and CDR2 (germline): GTSNPN, SVGIG (reference sequence). V was clipped by 0 bases and J by 10 bases; unmatched bases: 9. CDR3 size: 14 residues. The CDR3 loop is CAWSVPGLDRIQYF. CDR3 bases: TGTGCCTGGAGTGTTCCCGGACTGGACAGGATTCAGTACTTC.

The rearrangement uses TRBV5-1 and TRBJ2-3, with D unclear. Germline assignment: CDR1 SGHRS and CDR2 YFSETQ. The germline V and J ends were trimmed by 4 bases and 1 base, with 13 bases remaining between them. The CDR3 spans 15 residues. This CDR3 is CASSLGYRGTDTQYF. DNA for the CDR3: TGCGCCAGCAGCCTAGGATATAGAGGCACAGATACGCAGTATTTT.